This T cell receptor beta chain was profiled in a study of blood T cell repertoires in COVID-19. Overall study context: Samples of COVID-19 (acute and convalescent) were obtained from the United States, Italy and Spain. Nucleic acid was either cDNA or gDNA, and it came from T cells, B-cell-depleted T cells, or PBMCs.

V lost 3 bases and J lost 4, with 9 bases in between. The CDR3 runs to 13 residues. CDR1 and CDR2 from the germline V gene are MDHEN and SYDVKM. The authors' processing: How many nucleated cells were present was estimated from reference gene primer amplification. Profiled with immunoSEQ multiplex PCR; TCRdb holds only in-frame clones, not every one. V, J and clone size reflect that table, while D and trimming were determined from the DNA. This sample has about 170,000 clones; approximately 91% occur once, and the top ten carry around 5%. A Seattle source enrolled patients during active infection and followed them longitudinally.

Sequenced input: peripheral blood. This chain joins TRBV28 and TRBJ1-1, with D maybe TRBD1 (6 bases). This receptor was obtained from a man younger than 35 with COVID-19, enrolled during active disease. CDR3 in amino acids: CASSLVGGTEAFF. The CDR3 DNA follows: TGTGCCAGCAGTTTGGTAGGGGGCACTGAAGCTTTCTTT.